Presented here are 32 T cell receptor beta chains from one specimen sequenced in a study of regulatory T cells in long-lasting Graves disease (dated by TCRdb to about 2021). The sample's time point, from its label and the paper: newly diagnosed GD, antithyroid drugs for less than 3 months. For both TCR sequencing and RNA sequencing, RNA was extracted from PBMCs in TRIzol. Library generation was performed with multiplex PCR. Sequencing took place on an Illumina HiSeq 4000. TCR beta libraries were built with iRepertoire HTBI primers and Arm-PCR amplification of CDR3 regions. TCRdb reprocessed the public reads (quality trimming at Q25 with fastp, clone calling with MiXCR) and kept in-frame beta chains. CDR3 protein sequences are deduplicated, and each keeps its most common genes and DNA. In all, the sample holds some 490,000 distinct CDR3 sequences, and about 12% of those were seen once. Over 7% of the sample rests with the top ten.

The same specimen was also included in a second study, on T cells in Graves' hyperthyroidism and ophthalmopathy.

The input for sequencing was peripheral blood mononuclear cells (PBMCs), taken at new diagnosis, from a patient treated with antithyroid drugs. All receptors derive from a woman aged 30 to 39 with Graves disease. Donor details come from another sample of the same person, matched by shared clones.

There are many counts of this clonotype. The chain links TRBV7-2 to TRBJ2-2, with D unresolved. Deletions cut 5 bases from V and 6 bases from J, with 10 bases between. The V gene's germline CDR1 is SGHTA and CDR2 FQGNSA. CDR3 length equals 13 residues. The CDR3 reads CASSLTTAGELFF. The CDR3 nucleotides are TGTGCCAGCAGCCTGACAACAGCCGGGGAGCTGTTTTTT.

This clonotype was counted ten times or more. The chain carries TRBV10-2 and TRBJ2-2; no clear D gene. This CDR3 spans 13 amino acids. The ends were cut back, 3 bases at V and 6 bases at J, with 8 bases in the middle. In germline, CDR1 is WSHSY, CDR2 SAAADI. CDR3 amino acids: CASSDGDPGELFF. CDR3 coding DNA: TGCGCCAGCAGTGATGGCGATCCCGGGGAGCTGTTTTTT.

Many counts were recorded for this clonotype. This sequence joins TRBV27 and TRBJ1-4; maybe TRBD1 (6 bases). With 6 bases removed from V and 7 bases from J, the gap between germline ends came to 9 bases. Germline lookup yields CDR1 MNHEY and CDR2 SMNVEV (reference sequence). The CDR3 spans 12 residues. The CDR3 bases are TGTGCCAGCAGCTTACAGGGTGAAAAACTGTTTTTT. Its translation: CASSLQGEKLFF.

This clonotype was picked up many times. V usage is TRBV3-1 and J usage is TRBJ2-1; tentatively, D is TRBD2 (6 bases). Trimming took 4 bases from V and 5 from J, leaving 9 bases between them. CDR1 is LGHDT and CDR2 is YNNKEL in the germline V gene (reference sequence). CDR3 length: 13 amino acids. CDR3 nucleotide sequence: TGTGCCAGCAGCCGGAGGGCTGACAATGAGCAGTTCTTC. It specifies CASSRRADNEQFF.

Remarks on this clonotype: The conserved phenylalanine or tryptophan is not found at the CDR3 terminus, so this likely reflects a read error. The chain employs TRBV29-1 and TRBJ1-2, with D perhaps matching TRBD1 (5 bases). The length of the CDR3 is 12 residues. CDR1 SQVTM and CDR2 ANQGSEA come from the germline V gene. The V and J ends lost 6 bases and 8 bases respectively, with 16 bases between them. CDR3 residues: CSVVGSGNGYTL. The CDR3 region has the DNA TGCAGCGTCGTAGGATCAGGGAACGGCTACACCCTC.

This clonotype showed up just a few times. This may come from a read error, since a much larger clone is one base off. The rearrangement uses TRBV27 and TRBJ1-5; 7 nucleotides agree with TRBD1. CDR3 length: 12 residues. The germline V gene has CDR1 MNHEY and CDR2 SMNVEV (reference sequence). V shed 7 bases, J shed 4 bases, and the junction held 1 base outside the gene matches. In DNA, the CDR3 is TGTGCCAGCAAGGGACAGAATCAGCCCCAGCATTTT. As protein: CASKGQNQPQHF.

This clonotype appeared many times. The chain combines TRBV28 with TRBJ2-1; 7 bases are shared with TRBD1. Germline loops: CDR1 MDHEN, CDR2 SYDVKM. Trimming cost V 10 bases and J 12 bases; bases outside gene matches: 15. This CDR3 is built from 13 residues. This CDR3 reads CATLTGLGTVQFF. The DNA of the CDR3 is TGTGCCACCCTGACAGGGCTTGGTACTGTGCAGTTCTTC.

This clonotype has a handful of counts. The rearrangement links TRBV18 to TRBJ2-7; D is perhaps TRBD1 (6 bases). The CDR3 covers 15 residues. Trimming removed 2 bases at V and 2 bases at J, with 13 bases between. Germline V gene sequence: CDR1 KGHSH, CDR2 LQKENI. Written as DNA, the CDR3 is TGTGCCAGCTCACCAGGGGGCGGTAAGACCTACGAGCAGTACTTC. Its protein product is CASSPGGGKTYEQYF.

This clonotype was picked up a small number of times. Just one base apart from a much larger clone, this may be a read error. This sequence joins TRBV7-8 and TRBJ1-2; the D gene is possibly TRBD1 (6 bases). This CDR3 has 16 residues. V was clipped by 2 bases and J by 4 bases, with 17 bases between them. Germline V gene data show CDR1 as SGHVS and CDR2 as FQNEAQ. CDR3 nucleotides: TGTGCCAGCAGCTTAAGCCGGGGGCCGAGGGGCTATGGCTACACCTTC. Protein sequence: CASSLSRGPRGYGYTF.

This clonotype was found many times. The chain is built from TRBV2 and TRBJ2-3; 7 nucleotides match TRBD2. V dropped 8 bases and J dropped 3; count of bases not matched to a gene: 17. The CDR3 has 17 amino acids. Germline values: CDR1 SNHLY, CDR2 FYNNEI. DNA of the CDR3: TGTGCCAGCGTCTGGCAAGGGGCCGGACTAGTGACAGATACGCAGTATTTT. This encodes CASVWQGAGLVTDTQYF.

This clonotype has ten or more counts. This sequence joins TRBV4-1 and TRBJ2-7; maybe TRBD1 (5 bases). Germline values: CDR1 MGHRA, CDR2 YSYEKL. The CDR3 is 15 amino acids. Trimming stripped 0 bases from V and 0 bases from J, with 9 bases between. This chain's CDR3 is CASSQERGFSYEQYF. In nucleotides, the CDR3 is TGCGCCAGCAGCCAAGAAAGGGGCTTCTCCTACGAGCAGTACTTC.

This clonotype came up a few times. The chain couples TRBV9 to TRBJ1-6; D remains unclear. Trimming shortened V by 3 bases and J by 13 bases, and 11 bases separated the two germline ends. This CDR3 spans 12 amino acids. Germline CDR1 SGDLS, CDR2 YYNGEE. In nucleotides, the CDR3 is TGTGCCAGCAGCGGAGCTACGGACCCCCTCCACTTT. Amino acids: CASSGATDPLHF.

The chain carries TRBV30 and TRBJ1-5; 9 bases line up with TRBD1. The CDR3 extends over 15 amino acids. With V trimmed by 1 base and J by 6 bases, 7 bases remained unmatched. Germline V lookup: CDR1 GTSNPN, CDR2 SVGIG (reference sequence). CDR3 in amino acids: CAWSEGGTGPQPQHF. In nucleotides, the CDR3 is TGTGCCTGGAGTGAAGGGGGGACAGGGCCTCAGCCCCAGCATTTT.

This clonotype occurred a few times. The CDR3 sequence is CASSTNVAGDHDEQYF. Written as DNA, the CDR3 is TGTGCCAGCAGCACGAACGTAGCGGGAGACCACGACGAGCAGTACTTC. The chain employs TRBV9 and TRBJ2-7, with 9 nucleotides matching TRBD2. The V segment lost 4 bases and the J segment 5 bases; nucleotides outside the gene matches: 13. Germline CDR1 reads SGDLS; CDR2 reads YYNGEE. The CDR3 loop spans 16 amino acids.

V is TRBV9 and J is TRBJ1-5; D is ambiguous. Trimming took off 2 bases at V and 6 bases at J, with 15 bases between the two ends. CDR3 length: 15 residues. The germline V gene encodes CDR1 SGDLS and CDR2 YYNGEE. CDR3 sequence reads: CASSVGTSPGQPQHF. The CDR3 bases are TGTGCCAGCAGCGTGGGCACCTCACCCGGTCAGCCCCAGCATTTT.

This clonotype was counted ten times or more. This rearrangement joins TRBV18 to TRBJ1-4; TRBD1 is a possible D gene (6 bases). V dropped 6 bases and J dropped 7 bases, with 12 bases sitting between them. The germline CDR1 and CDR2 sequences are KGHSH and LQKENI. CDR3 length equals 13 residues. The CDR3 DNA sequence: TGTGCCAGCTCCAGGACAGCCGGTGAAAAACTGTTTTTT. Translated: CASSRTAGEKLFF.

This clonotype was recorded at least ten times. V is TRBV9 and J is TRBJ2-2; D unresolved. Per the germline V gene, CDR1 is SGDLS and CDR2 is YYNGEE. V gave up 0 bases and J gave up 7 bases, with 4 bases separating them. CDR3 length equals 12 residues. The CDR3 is CASSVGLGELFF. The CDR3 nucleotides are TGTGCCAGCAGCGTAGGTCTCGGGGAGCTGTTTTTT.

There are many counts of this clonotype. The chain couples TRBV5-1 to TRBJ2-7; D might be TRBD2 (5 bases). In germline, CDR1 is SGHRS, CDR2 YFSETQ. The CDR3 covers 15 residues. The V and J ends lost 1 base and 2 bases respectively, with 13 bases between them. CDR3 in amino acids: CASSLRLGLTYEQYF. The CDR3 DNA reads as TGCGCCAGCAGCTTGAGGCTAGGACTGACCTACGAGCAGTACTTC. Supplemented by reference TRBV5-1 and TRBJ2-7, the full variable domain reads KAGVTQTPRYLIKTRGQQVTLSCSPISGHRSVSWYQQTPGQGLQFLFEYFSETQRNKGNFPGRFSGRQFSNSRSEMNVSTLELGDSALYLCASSLRLGLTYEQYFGPGTRLTVT.

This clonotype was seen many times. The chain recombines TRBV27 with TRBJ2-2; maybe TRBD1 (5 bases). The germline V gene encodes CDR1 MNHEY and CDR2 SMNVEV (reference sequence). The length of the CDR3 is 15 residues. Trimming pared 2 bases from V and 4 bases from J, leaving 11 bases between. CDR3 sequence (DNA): TGTGCCAGCAGTTTACTCCAGGGCAGCACCGGGGAGCTGTTTTTT. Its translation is CASSLLQGSTGELFF.

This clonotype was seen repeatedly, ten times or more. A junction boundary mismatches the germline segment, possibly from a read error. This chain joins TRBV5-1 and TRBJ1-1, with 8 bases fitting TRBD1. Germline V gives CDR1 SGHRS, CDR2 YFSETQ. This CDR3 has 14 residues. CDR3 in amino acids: CASSFSTGVIEAFF. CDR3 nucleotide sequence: TGTGCCAGCAGCTTCTCGACAGGGGTGATTGAAGCTTTCTTT.

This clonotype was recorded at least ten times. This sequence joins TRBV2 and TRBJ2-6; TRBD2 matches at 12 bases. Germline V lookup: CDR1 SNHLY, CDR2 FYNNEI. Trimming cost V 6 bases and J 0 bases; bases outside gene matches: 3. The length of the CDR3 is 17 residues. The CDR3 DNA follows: TGTGCCAGCAGAACGACTAGCGGGAGCTCTGGGGCCAACGTCCTGACTTTC. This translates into CASRTTSGSSGANVLTF.

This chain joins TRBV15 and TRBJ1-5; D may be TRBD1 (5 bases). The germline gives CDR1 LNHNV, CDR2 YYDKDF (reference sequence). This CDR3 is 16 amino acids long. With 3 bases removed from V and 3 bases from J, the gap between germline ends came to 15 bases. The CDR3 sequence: CATSRGGMKINQPQHF. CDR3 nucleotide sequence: TGTGCCACCAGCAGGGGGGGGATGAAAATCAATCAGCCCCAGCATTTT.

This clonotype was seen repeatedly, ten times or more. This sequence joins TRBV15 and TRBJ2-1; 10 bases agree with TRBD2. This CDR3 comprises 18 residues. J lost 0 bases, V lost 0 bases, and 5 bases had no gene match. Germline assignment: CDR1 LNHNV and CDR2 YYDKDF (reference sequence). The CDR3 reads CATSRELAGMSSYNEQFF. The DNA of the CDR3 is TGTGCCACCAGCAGAGAACTAGCGGGAATGAGCTCCTACAATGAGCAGTTCTTC.

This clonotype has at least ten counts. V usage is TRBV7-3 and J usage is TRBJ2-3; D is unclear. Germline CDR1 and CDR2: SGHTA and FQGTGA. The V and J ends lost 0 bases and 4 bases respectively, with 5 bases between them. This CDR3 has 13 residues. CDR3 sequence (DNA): TGTGCCAGCAGCTTAACGACCGCAGATACGCAGTATTTT. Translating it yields CASSLTTADTQYF.

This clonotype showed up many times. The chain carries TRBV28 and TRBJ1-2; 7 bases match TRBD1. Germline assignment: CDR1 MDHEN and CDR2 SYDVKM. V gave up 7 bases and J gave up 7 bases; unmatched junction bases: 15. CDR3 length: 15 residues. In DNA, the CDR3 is TGTGCCAGCACCGCCGGGACAGCCTCTACAGGTGGCTACACCTTC. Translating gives CASTAGTASTGGYTF.

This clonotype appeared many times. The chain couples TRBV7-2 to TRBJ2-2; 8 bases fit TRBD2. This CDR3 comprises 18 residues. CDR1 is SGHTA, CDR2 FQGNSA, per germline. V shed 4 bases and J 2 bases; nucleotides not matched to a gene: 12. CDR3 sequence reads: CASSYPGLVPINTGELFF. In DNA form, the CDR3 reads TGTGCCAGCAGCTACCCGGGACTAGTACCCATAAACACCGGGGAGCTGTTTTTT.

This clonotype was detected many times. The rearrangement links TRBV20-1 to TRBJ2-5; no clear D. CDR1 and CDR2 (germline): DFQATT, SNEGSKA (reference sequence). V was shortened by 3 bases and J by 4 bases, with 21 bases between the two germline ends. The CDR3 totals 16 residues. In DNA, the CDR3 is TGCAGTGCTAGGGCCCCCTTAAGGACCCTTCGAGAGACCCAGTACTTC. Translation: CSARAPLRTLRETQYF.

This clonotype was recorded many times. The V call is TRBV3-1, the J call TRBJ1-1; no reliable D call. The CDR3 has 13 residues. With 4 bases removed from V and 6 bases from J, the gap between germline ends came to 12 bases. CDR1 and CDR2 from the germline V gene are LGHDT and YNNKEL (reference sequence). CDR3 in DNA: TGTGCCAGCAGCCTTCTCGCCGGGGCTGAAGCTTTCTTT. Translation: CASSLLAGAEAFF.

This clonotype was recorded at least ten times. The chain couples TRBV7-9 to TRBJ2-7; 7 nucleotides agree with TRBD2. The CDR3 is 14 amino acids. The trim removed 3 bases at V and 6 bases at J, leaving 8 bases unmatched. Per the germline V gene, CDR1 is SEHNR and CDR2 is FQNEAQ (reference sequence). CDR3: CASSLEGLRGEQYF. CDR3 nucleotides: TGTGCCAGCAGCTTGGAGGGACTAAGGGGCGAGCAGTACTTC.

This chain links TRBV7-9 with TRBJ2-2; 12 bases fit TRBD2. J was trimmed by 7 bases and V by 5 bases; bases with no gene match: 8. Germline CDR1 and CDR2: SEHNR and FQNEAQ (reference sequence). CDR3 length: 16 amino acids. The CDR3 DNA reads TGTGCCAGCAGCCTCCGACTAGCGGGAGCGGGCGGGGAGCTGTTTTTT. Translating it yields CASSLRLAGAGGELFF.

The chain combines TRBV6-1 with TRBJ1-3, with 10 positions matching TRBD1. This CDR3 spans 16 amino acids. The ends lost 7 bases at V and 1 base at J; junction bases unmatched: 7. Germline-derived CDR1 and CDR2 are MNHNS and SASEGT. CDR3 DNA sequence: TGTGCCAGCACCCGACCGGGACAGGGGTCTGGAAACACCATATATTTT. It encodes CASTRPGQGSGNTIYF.

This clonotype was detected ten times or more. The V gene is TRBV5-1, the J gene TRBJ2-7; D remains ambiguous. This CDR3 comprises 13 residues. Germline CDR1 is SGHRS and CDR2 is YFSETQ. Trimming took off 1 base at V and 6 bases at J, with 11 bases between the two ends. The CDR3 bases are TGCGCCAGCAGCTTGCCGGCCCAGTCCGAGCAGTACTTC. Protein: CASSLPAQSEQYF. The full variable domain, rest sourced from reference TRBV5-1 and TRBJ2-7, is KAGVTQTPRYLIKTRGQQVTLSCSPISGHRSVSWYQQTPGQGLQFLFEYFSETQRNKGNFPGRFSGRQFSNSRSEMNVSTLELGDSALYLCASSLPAQSEQYFGPGTRLTVT.